This TCR beta chain was identified during a study of T cell repertoires in cytomegalovirus infection. Study at large: Public TCR beta signatures were indicative of both CMV infection and a matching HLA type.

Study-wide results and limits: Carriers of CMV plus the relevant HLA were identified by cumulative public TCR beta family frequency. Clonotypes of TCR beta that were HLA-C-restricted and CMV-specific dominated the ex vivo response.

CDR1 ENHRY and CDR2 SYGVKD come from the germline V gene. With V trimmed by 6 bases and J by 1 base, 7 bases remained unmatched. CDR3 length equals 15 residues. This clonotype was counted ten times or more. Its antigen is still unknown. TCRdb re-called the reads through MiXCR, storing one row per CDR3 protein. The profile shows 200,000 to 300,000 distinct CDR3 sequences, more than 9% of them singletons. This receptor was taken from a human donor in good health (CMV status not recorded). Some clones in this sample may be carry-over from other donors' samples. The specimen was PBMCs. This rearrangement joins TRBV10-3 to TRBJ2-7; 9 bases match TRBD1. CDR3 nucleotides: TGTGCCATCAGCCAGACCGGGACAGGGTCCTACGAGCAGTACTTC. As protein: CAISQTGTGSYEQYF.